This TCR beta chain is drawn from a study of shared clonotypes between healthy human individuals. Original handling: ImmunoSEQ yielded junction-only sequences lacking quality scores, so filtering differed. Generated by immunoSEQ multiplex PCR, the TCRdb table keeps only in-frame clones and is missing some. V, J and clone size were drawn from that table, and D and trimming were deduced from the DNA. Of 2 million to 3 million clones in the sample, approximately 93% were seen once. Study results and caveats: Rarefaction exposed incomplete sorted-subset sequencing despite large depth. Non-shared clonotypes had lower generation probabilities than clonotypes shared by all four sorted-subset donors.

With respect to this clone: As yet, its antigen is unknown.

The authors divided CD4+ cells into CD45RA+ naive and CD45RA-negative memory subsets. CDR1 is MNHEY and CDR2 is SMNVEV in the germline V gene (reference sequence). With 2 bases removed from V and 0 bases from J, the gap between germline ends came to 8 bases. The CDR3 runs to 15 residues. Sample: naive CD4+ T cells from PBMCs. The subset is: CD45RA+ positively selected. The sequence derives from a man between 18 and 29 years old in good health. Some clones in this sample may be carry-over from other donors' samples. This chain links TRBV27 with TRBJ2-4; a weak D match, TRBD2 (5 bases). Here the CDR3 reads CASSLLGLAKNIQYF. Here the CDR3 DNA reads TGTGCCAGCAGTTTACTAGGACTAGCCAAAAACATTCAGTACTTC.